These 6 T cell receptor beta chains came from one sample sequenced in a study. TCRdb analysed the 5' RACE reads with MiXCR anew, one entry per CDR3 protein. The table records roughly 42,000 distinct CDR3 sequences, approximately 31% of them present only once. Sequencing input: tumor-infiltrating memory CD4+ T cells sorted from the breast tumor. Subset meaning: memory CD4+ T cells, CD4+CD45RO+CD25-. The receptors originated from a female donor with breast cancer.

The table lists this clonotype with a count of one. Germline and junction disagree at one end, which may indicate a read error. The J gene is TRBJ1-1, the V gene TRBV5-5, with D possibly matching TRBD1 (6 bases). The CDR3 runs to 18 residues. Germline V gene sequence: CDR1 SGHKS, CDR2 YYEKEE (reference sequence). The CDR3 region is CTSSLDTGFYSRNTEAFF. The CDR3 nucleotides read TGTACCAGCAGCCTAGATACAGGGTTTTATAGTCGGAACACTGAGGCTTTCTTT.

The chain has TRBV29-1 and TRBJ1-2; D is unresolved. The V end lost 7 bases, the J end lost 8 bases, and 20 bases lay between the germline ends. The CDR3 contains 13 residues. The germline CDR1 and CDR2 sequences are SQVTM and ANQGSEA. CDR3 protein: CSAKDLSGYGYTF. The CDR3, as DNA: TGCAGCGCTAAGGACCTCTCGGGCTACGGCTACACCTTC.

The chain has TRBV7-2 and TRBJ2-7; no definite D call. CDR1 and CDR2 (germline): SGHTA, FQGNSA. Trimming took 5 bases from V and 2 from J, leaving 13 bases between them. The CDR3 length is 14 residues. The CDR3 DNA sequence: TGTGCCAGCAGCCCCCGAAGTCGGGCCTACGAGCAGTACTTC. As protein: CASSPRSRAYEQYF.

This clonotype was detected a few times. The V and J genes are TRBV29-1 and TRBJ1-1; D remains ambiguous. The CDR3 is 11 amino acids. The germline CDR1 and CDR2 sequences are SQVTM and ANQGSEA. Deletions cut 2 bases from V and 4 bases from J, with 5 bases between. The CDR3 nucleotides are TGCAGCGTTGAAAGGGTCACTGAAGCTTTCTTT. Residues: CSVERVTEAFF.

This clonotype turned up a few times. The V and J genes are TRBV3-1 and TRBJ1-1; D is ambiguous. Trimming left V 5 bases short and J 10 bases short, with 14 bases between. CDR1 and CDR2 (germline): LGHDT, YNNKEL (reference sequence). This CDR3 spans 12 amino acids. CDR3 region: CASSGQPGRAFF. The CDR3 DNA reads TGTGCCAGCAGCGGTCAGCCGGGGAGAGCTTTCTTT.

This chain links TRBV20-1 with TRBJ2-3; TRBD1 or TRBD2 may be the D gene (5 bases each). Germline V lookup: CDR1 DFQATT, CDR2 SNEGSKA (reference sequence). The CDR3 covers 14 residues. The V end was cut by 6 bases, the J end by 2 bases, with 15 bases between. In DNA form, the CDR3 reads TGCAGTGCCACCTCCTCGGGGCTCACAGATACGCAGTATTTT. It yields the protein CSATSSGLTDTQYF.